The 20 T cell receptor beta chains below were found in one sample sequenced in a study of control samples from healthy donors and cancer patients. Measured with immunoSEQ multiplex PCR; TCRdb has only the in-frame clones, and not every one. Of 130,000 to 150,000 clones in the sample, around 86% are singletons; the top ten hold around 4.6%. Sequencing was carried out using blood. These receptors all come from a man between 25 and 39 years old in good health.

The V gene is TRBV7-2, the J gene TRBJ2-7; D is uncertain. The CDR3 runs to 12 residues. CDR1 is SGHTA and CDR2 is FQGNSA in the germline V gene. V lost 4 bases and J 6 bases, leaving 10 bases between the germline ends. The CDR3 nucleotides read TGTGCCAGCAGCTCCCTCCGCCGCGAGCAGTACTTC. It yields the protein CASSSLRREQYF.

The chain has TRBV19 and TRBJ2-6; no reliable D call. Germline CDR1 and CDR2: LNHDA and SQIVND (reference sequence). Trimming cost V 3 bases and J 0 bases, with 9 bases left between them. The CDR3 contains 16 residues. The DNA for the CDR3 is TGTGCCAGTAGTATCTGGCCACTCTCTGGGGCCAACGTCCTGACTTTC. This encodes CASSIWPLSGANVLTF.

This clone has more than one count but fewer than ten. The chain carries TRBV25-1 and TRBJ2-3; D perhaps matches TRBD2 (5 bases). This CDR3 is built from 14 residues. V dropped 7 bases and J dropped 0 bases, with 11 bases sitting between them. CDR1 is MGHDK, CDR2 SYGVNS, per germline. The CDR3 DNA follows: TGTGCCAGCACGAGCGGACTCAGCACAGATACGCAGTATTTT. It translates to CASTSGLSTDTQYF.

The chain's CDR3 is CASSFNGLAGHNEQFF. The CDR3 DNA reads as TGTGCCAGCAGCTTTAATGGACTAGCGGGTCACAATGAGCAGTTCTTC. The V and J genes are TRBV11-1 and TRBJ2-1, with 11 bases identical to TRBD2. Losses at the gene ends were 3 bases for V and 5 bases for J; bases not matched to a gene: 6. The CDR3 is 16 residues long. The germline CDR1 and CDR2 sequences are SGHAT and FQDESV (reference sequence).

The chain carries TRBV7-9 and TRBJ2-1; D is uncertain. The CDR3 runs 14 residues. The V gene lost 5 bases and the J gene lost 1 base, with 9 bases spanning the gap. Germline V CDR1 and CDR2: SEHNR, FQNEAQ (reference sequence). Written as DNA, the CDR3 is TGTGCCAGCAGCCCAGGAGCGTCCTACAATGAGCAGTTCTTC. Translating it yields CASSPGASYNEQFF.

The chain links TRBV5-1 to TRBJ1-1, with 11 nucleotides matching TRBD1. V was clipped by 4 bases and J by 5 bases; unmatched bases: 4. CDR1 is SGHRS, CDR2 YFSETQ, per germline. The CDR3 runs to 14 residues. CDR3 sequence (DNA): TGCGCCAGCAGCGCGGACAGGGGGCTTACTGAAGCTTTCTTT. It is translated as CASSADRGLTEAFF. The full variable domain, completed using reference TRBV5-1 and TRBJ1-1, is KAGVTQTPRYLIKTRGQQVTLSCSPISGHRSVSWYQQTPGQGLQFLFEYFSETQRNKGNFPGRFSGRQFSNSRSEMNVSTLELGDSALYLCASSADRGLTEAFFGQGTRLTVV.

J is TRBJ2-4 and V is TRBV18; TRBD1 might be the D (6 bases). Between the trimmed V and J ends, which lost 1 base and 7 bases, there was a span of 11 bases. Germline loops: CDR1 KGHSH, CDR2 LQKENI. The CDR3 contains 14 residues. The CDR3 DNA follows: TGTGCCAGCTCACCACAACAGGGTAACAACATTCAGTACTTC. Encoded protein: CASSPQQGNNIQYF.

This clone is categorized as medium-sized. Other DNA sequences in the same sample also yield this CDR3. This chain uses TRBV4-3 with TRBJ1-1; no definite D call. In germline, CDR1 is LGHNA, CDR2 YSLEER. The CDR3 is 13 residues long. V lost 0 bases to trimming and J lost 5 bases, with 7 bases between them. The CDR3 coding sequence is TGCGCCAGCAGCCAAGAAGCTGAGACTGAAGCTTTCTTT. Translating gives CASSQEAETEAFF.

As DNA, the CDR3 is TGTGCCAGCAGCCTAAACCTTGGGACATTTGGCTACACCTTC. This gives the protein CASSLNLGTFGYTF. This chain joins TRBV27 and TRBJ1-2; a possible D gene is TRBD1 (6 bases). Germline V lookup: CDR1 MNHEY, CDR2 SMNVEV (reference sequence). The V gene lost 6 bases and the J gene lost 7 bases, with 18 bases spanning the gap. This CDR3 region has 14 residues.

The count of this clone is one. V and J are TRBV7-3 and TRBJ2-5; 9 bases map to TRBD1. Germline CDR1 reads SGHTA; CDR2 reads FQGTGA. Germline trimming cut 5 bases from V and 2 bases from J; bases unmatched to any gene: 3. The CDR3 runs to 14 residues. CDR3: CASSAGTGQETQYF. CDR3 DNA: TGTGCCAGCAGCGCCGGGACAGGGCAAGAGACCCAGTACTTC.

In regard to this clone: At one end the junction does not follow the germline gene, possibly because of a read error. The rearrangement joins TRBV6-2 or TRBV6-3 to TRBJ2-7; D could derive from TRBD1 or TRBD2 (5 bases each). Germline assignment: CDR1 MNHEY and CDR2 SVGEGT. The CDR3 is made up of 14 amino acids. The CDR3 DNA reads TGTGCCAGCAGTTACCCCGGGGCTGGGCGCGAGCAGCACTTC. Its translation: CASSYPGAGREQHF.

In its sample, this clone was seen once. The rearrangement uses TRBV5-1 and TRBJ2-7; D possibly matches TRBD1 or TRBD2 (5 bases each). The germline V and J ends were trimmed by 0 bases and 6 bases, with 16 bases remaining between them. The CDR3 covers 15 residues. Per germline, CDR1 SGHRS and CDR2 YFSETQ. CDR3 sequence: CASSLGPGPGLEQYF. CDR3 nucleotide sequence: TGCGCCAGCAGCTTGGGGCCGGGACCGGGTCTCGAGCAGTACTTC.

The chain carries TRBV7-3 and TRBJ2-7; possible D gene TRBD1, 5 bases. Between the trimmed V and J ends, which lost 2 bases and 9 bases, there was a span of 14 bases. There are 13 residues in the CDR3. Germline V gives CDR1 SGHTA, CDR2 FQGTGA. CDR3 protein: CASSLGDLQGQYF. The CDR3 nucleotides read TGTGCCAGCAGCTTAGGGGATTTGCAGGGGCAGTACTTC.

The V call is TRBV25-1, the J call TRBJ1-5; 8 nucleotides line up with TRBD1. J gave up 5 bases and V 6 bases, and 6 bases lay outside the gene matches. The germline gives CDR1 MGHDK, CDR2 SYGVNS. This CDR3 has 14 residues. CDR3 DNA: TGTGCCAGCAGCCCAGGACAGGGTGATCAGCCCCAGCATTTT. It specifies CASSPGQGDQPQHF.

This rearrangement joins TRBV6-5 to TRBJ1-2, with D uncertain. From germline, CDR1 is MNHEY and CDR2 SVGAGI. The CDR3 has 13 amino acids. The V and J ends lost 6 bases and 2 bases respectively, with 10 bases between them. CDR3 residues: CASRENKNYGYTF. CDR3 bases: TGTGCCAGCAGGGAGAACAAGAACTATGGCTACACCTTC.

The V and J genes are TRBV2 and TRBJ2-3; a weak D match, TRBD1 (6 bases). Trimming stripped 7 bases from V and 3 bases from J, with 14 bases between. Germline-derived CDR1 and CDR2 are SNHLY and FYNNEI. The CDR3 covers 14 residues. The DNA of the CDR3 is TGTGCCAGCAATATCATAGGGGGAACAGATACGCAGTATTTT. Its protein is CASNIIGGTDTQYF.

The chain recombines TRBV7-8 with TRBJ1-5; no clear D. Germline loops: CDR1 SGHVS, CDR2 FQNEAQ. V was clipped by 1 base and J by 6 bases, with 7 bases between them. This CDR3 has 13 residues. The CDR3 bases are TGTGCCAGCAGCTTAGACGGTCGTCAGCCCCAGCATTTT. Translating gives CASSLDGRQPQHF.

The rearrangement uses TRBV7-8 and TRBJ1-5; D ambiguous. Germline loops: CDR1 SGHVS, CDR2 FQNEAQ. There are 12 residues in the CDR3. Trimming shortened V by 10 bases and J by 4 bases, and 11 bases separated the two germline ends. The CDR3 region has the DNA TGTGCCACCACGGACGGGAATCAGCCCCAGCATTTT. This gives the protein CATTDGNQPQHF. Filled out from reference TRBV7-8 and TRBJ1-5, the complete variable domain reads GAGVSQSPRYKVAKRGQDVALRCDPISGHVSLFWYQQALGQGPEFLTYFQNEAQLDKSGLPSDRFFAERPEGSVSTLKIQRTQQEDSAVYLCATTDGNQPQHFGDGTRLSIL.

V gene TRBV2 combines with J gene TRBJ2-1, with D perhaps given as TRBD1 or TRBD2 (6 bases each). The V end was cut by 6 bases, the J end by 15 bases, with 12 bases between. Germline CDR1 is SNHLY and CDR2 is FYNNEI. This CDR3 is 10 amino acids long. The CDR3 spells CASRPGASFF. CDR3 coding DNA: TGTGCCAGCAGACCGGGGGCTTCGTTCTTC.

The CDR3, as DNA: TGTGCCAGCAGCCAATACCATCGGGGTAGTGGCGCAGATACGCAGTATTTT. Translated: CASSQYHRGSGADTQYF. The rearrangement joins TRBV3-1 (or the pseudogene TRBV3-2) to TRBJ2-3; TRBD2 might be the D (5 bases). The length of the CDR3 is 17 residues. CDR1 is LGHDT, CDR2 YNNKEL, per germline (reference sequence). The V end lost 2 bases, the J end lost 4 bases, and 19 bases lay between the germline ends.